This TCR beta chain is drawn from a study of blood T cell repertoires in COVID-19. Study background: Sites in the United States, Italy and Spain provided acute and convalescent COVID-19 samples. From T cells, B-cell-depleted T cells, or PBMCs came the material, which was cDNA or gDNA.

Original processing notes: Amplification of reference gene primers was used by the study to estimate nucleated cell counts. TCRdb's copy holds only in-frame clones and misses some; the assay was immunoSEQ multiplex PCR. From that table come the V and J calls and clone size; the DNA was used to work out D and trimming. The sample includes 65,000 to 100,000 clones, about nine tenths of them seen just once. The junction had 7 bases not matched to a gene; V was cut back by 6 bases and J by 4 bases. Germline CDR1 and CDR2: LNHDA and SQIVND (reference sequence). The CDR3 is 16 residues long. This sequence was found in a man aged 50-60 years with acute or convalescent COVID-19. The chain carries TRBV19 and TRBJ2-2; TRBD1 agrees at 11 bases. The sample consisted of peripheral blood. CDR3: CASRRGTGGSTGELFF. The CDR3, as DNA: TGTGCCAGTAGAAGAGGGACAGGGGGTAGCACCGGGGAGCTGTTTTTT.